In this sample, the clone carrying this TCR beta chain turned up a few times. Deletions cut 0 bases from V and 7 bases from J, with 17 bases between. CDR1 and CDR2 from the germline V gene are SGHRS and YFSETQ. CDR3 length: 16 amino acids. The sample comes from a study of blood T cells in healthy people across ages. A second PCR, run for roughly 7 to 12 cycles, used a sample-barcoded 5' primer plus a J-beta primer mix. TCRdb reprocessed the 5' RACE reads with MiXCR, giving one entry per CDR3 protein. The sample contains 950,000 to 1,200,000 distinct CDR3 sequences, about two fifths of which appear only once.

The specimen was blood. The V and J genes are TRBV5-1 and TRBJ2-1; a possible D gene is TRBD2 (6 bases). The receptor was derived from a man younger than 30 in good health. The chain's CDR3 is CASSLGGDPFVNEQFF. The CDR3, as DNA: TGCGCCAGCAGCTTGGGGGGGGACCCTTTTGTTAATGAGCAGTTCTTC.